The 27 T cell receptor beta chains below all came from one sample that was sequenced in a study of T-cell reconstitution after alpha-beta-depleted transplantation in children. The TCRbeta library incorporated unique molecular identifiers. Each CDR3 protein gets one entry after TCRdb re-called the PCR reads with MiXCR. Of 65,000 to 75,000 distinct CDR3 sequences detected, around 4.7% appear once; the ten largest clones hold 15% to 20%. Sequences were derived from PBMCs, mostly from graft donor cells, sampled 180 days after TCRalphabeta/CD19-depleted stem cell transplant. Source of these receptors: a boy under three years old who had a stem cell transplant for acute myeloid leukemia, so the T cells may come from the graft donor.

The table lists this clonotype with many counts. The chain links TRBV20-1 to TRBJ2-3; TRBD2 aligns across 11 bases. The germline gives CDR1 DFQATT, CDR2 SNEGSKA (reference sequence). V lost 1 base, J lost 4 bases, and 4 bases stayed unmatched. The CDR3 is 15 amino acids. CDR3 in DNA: TGCAGTGCTAGAGCACTAGCGGGGGCCCCAGATACGCAGTATTTT. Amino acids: CSARALAGAPDTQYF.

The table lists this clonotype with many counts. The CDR3 bases are TGTGCCAGCAGCTTAAACAGGGGCGAGGGCTACACCTTC. Its protein product is CASSLNRGEGYTF. J is TRBJ1-2 and V is TRBV7-2; 7 bases align to TRBD1. The CDR3 runs to 13 residues. J lost 8 bases, V lost 2 bases, and 5 bases had no gene match. CDR1 SGHTA and CDR2 FQGNSA come from the germline V gene.

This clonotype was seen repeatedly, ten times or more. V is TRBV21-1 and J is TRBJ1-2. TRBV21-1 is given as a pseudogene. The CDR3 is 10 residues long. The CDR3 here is CASKTGVYTF. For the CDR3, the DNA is TGTGCCAGCAAGACGGGTGTCTACACCTTC.

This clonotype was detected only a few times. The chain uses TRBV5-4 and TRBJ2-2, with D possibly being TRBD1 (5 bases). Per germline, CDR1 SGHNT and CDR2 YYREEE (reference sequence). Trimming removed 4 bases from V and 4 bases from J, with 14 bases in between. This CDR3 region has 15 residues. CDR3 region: CASSPPGHPTGELFF. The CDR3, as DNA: TGTGCCAGCAGCCCCCCTGGACACCCCACCGGGGAGCTGTTTTTT.

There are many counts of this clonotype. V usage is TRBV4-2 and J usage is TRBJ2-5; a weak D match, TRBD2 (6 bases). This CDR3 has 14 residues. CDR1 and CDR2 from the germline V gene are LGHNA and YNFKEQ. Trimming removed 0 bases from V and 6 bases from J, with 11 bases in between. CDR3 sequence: CASSQDLEGQTQYF. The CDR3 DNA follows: TGTGCCAGCAGCCAAGATCTGGAGGGCCAGACCCAGTACTTC.

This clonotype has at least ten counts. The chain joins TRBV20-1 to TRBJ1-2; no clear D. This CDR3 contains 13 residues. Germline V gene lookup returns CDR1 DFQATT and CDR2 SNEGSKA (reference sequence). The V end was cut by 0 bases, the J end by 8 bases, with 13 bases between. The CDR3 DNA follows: TGCAGTGCTAGAGATCGTACGGGGAAGGGCTACACCTTC. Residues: CSARDRTGKGYTF.

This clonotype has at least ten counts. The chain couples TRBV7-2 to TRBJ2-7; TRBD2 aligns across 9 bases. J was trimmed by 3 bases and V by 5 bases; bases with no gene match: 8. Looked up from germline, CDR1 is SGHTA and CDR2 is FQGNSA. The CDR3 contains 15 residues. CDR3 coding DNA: TGTGCCAGCAGCACCGCCGGGACTAGCAGCTACGAGCAGTACTTC. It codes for CASSTAGTSSYEQYF.

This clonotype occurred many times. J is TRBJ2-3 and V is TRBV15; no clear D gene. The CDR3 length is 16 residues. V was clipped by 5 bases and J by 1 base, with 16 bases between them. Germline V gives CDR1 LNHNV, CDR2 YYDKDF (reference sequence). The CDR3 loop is CATSGHETPGTDTQYF. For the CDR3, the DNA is TGTGCCACCAGCGGCCATGAAACCCCGGGCACAGATACGCAGTATTTT.

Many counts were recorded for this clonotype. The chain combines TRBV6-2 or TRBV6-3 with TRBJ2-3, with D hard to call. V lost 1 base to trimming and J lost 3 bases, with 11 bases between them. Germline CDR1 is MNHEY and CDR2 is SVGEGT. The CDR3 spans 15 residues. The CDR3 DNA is TGTGCCAGCAGTTACTATTTCCCCTCTACAGATACGCAGTATTTT. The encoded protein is CASSYYFPSTDTQYF.

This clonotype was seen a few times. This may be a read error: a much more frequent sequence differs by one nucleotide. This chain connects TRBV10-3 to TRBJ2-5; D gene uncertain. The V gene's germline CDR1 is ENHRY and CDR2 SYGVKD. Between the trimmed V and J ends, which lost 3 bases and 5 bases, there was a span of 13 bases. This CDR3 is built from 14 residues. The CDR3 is CAISEGSVWETQYF. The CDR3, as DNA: TGTGCCATCAGTGAAGGCTCAGTATGGGAGACCCAGTACTTC.

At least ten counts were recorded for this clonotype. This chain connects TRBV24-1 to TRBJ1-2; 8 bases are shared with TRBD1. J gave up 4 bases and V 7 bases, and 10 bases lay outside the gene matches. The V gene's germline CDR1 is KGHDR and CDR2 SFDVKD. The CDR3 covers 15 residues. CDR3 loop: CATSQRQGRSYGYTF. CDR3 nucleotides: TGTGCCACCAGCCAACGACAGGGGAGATCCTATGGCTACACCTTC.

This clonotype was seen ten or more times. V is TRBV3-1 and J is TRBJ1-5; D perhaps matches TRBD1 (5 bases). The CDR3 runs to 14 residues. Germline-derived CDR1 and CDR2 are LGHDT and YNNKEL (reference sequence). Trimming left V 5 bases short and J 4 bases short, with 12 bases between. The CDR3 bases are TGTGCCAGCAGCAAGGACGCAGGGAATCAGCCCCAGCATTTT. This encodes CASSKDAGNQPQHF.

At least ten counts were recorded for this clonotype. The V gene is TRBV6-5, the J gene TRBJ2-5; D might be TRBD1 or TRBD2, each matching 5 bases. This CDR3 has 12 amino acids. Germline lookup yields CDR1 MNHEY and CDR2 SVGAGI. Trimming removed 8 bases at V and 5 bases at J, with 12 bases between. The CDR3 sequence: CASGASWETQYF. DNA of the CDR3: TGTGCCAGCGGGGCTAGCTGGGAGACCCAGTACTTC.

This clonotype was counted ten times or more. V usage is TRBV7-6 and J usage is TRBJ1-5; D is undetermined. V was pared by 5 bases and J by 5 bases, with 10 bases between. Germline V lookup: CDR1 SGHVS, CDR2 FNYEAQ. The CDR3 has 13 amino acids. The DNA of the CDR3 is TGTGCCAGCAGCCGACACCCGGATCAGCCCCAGCATTTT. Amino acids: CASSRHPDQPQHF.

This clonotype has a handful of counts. The CDR3 reads CASSIRADTQYF. In DNA, the CDR3 is TGTGCCAGCAGCATAAGGGCAGATACGCAGTATTTT. This chain uses TRBV5-5 with TRBJ2-3; D not resolved. The CDR3 contains 12 residues. The germline V and J ends were trimmed by 4 bases and 4 bases, with 7 bases remaining between them. CDR1 SGHKS and CDR2 YYEKEE come from the germline V gene (reference sequence).

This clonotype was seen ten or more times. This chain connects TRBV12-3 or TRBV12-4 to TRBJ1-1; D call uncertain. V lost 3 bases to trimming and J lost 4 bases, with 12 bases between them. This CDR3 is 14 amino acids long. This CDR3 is CASSLADFSTEAFF. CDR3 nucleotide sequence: TGTGCCAGCAGTTTGGCGGACTTTTCCACTGAAGCTTTCTTT.

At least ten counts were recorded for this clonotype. CDR3 DNA sequence: TGCGCCAGCAGCCAAGAATCCCCAGGGGGCTTGGAGACCCAGTACTTC. It encodes CASSQESPGGLETQYF. This chain links TRBV4-3 with TRBJ2-5; 8 bases fit TRBD1. Germline assignment: CDR1 LGHNA and CDR2 YSLEER. The CDR3 totals 16 residues. The ends lost 0 bases at V and 5 bases at J; junction bases unmatched: 8.

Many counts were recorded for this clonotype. CDR3 in amino acids: CASRPDSNRGELFF. CDR3 in DNA: TGTGCCAGCAGACCAGACAGCAACCGCGGGGAGCTGTTTTTT. This chain joins TRBV12-3 or TRBV12-4 and TRBJ2-2; maybe TRBD1 (5 bases). Trimming cost V 6 bases and J 7 bases, with 15 bases left between them. This CDR3 contains 14 residues.

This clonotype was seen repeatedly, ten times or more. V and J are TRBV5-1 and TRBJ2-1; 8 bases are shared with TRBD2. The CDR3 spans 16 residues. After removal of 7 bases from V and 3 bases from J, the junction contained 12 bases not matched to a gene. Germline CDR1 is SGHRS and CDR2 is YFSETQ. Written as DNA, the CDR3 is TGCGCCAGCCAACCCGTAGCGGGGTCATTCTACAATGAGCAGTTCTTC. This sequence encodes CASQPVAGSFYNEQFF.

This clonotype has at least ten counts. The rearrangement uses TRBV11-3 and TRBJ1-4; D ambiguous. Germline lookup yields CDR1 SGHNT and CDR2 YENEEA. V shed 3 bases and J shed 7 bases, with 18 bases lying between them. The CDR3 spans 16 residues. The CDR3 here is CASSLTGLTRTEKLFF. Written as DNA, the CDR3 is TGTGCCAGCAGCTTGACCGGGCTGACAAGGACTGAAAAACTGTTTTTT.

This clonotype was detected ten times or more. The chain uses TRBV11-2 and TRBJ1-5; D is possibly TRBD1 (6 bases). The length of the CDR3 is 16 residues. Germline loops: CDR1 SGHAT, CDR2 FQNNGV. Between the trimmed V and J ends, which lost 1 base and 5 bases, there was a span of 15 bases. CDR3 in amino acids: CASSLGSPGGHQPQHF. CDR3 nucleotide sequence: TGTGCCAGCAGCTTAGGATCCCCCGGGGGCCATCAGCCCCAGCATTTT.

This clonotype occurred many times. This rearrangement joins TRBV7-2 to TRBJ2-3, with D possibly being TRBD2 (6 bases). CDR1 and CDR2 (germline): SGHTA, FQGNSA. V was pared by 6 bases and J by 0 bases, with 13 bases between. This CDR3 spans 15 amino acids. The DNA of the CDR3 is TGTGCCAGCAGTCCATCTAGCGCGAGCACAGATACGCAGTATTTT. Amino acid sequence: CASSPSSASTDTQYF.

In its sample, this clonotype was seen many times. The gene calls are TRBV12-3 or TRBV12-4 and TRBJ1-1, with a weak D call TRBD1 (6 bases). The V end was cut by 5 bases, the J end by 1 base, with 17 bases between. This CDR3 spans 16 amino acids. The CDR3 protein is CASSPSRGIQNTEAFF. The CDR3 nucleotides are TGTGCCAGCAGTCCCAGTAGGGGGATTCAGAACACTGAAGCTTTCTTT.

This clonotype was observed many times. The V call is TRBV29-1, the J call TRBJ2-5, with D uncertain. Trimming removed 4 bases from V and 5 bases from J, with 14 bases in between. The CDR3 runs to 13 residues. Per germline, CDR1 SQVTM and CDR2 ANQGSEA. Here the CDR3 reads CSVVRTVGETQYF. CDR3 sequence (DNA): TGCAGCGTTGTTAGGACGGTCGGGGAGACCCAGTACTTC. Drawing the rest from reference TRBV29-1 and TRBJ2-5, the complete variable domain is SAVISQKPSRDICQRGTSLTIQCQVDSQVTMMFWYRQQPGQSLTLIATANQGSEATYESGFVIDKFPISRPNLTFSTLTVSNMSPEDSSIYLCSVVRTVGETQYFGPGTRLLVL.

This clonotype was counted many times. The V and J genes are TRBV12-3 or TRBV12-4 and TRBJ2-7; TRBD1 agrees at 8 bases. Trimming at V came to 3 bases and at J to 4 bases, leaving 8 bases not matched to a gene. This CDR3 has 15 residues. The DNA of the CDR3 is TGTGCCAGCAGTTTGGCCGGGACAGGCTCTTACGAGCAGTACTTC. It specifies CASSLAGTGSYEQYF.

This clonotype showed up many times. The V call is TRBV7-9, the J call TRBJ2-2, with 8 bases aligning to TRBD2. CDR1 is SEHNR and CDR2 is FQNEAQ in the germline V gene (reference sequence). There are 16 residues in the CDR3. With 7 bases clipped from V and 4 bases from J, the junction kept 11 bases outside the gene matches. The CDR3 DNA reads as TGTGCCAGCACCATCCAGCTAGCGGGTTCCACCGGGGAGCTGTTTTTT. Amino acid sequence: CASTIQLAGSTGELFF.

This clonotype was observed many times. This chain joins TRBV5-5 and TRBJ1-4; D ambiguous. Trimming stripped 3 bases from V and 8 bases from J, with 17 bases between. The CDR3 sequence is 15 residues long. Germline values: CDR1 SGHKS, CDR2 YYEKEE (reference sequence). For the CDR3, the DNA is TGTGCCAGCAGCTCCGCCCGGGCCGTGGGAGAAAAACTGTTTTTT. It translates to CASSSARAVGEKLFF.